This T cell receptor beta chain was observed in a study of regulatory T cells in long-lasting Graves disease. The study, taken as a whole, reports: Patients with persistent disease shared some 2,500 public clonotypes, outpacing the 966 shared by new patients.

Germline V gene data show CDR1 as MDHEN and CDR2 as SYDVKM. The CDR3 totals 18 residues. The J segment lost 4 bases and the V segment lost 5 bases, leaving 14 bases of the junction unmatched. Sequencing libraries for TCR beta were prepared with iRepertoire HTBI primers and Arm-PCR of CDR3 regions. TCRdb analysed the multiplex PCR reads with MiXCR anew, one entry per CDR3 protein. The sample holds 450,000 to 650,000 distinct CDR3 sequences, 16% seen once. Noted time point: newly diagnosed GD, antithyroid drugs for less than 3 months. Extracted RNA from PBMCs served as the source of the TCR library. The patients included were those that came from an endocrinology department in Xi'an, China. This clonotype was found many times. Its antigen is unidentified. This same sample was also part of a study on T cells in Graves' hyperthyroidism and ophthalmopathy.

This chain uses TRBV28 with TRBJ1-5; 10 bases are shared with TRBD1. This TCR was sampled from a woman aged 40-65 years with Graves disease. Sequences were derived from peripheral blood mononuclear cells (PBMCs), sampled at new diagnosis, from a patient treated with antithyroid drugs. CDR3: CASSRTPGTGDRNQPQHF. As DNA, the CDR3 is TGTGCCAGCAGTAGGACCCCCGGGACAGGGGATAGGAATCAGCCCCAGCATTTT.